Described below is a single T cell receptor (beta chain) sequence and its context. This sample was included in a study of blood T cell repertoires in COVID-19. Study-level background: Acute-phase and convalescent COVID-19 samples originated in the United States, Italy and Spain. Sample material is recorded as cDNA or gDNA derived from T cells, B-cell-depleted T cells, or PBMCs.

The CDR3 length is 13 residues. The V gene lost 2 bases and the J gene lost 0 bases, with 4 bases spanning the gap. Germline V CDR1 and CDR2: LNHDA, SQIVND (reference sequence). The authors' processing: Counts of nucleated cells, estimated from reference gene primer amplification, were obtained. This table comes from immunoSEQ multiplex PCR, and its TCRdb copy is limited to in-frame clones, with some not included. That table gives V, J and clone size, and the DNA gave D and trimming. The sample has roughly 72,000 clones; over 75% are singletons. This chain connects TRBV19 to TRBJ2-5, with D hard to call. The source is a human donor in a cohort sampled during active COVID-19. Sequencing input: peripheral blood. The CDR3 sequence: CASSISNQETQYF. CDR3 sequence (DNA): TGTGCCAGTAGTATATCCAACCAAGAGACCCAGTACTTC.